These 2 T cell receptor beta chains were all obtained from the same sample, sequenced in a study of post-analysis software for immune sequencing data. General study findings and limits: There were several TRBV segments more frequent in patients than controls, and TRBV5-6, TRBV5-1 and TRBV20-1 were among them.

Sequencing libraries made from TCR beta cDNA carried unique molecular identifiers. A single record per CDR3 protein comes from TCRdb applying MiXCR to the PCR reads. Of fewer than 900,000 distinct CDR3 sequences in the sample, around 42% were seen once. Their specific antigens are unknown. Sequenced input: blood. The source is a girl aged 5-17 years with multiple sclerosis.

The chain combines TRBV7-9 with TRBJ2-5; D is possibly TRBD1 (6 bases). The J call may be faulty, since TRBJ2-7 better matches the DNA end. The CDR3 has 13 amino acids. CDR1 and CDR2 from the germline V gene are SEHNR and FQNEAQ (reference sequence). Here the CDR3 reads CASSSGEEYEQYF. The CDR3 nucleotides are TGTGCCAGCAGCTCAGGGGAAGAATACGAGCAGTACTTC.

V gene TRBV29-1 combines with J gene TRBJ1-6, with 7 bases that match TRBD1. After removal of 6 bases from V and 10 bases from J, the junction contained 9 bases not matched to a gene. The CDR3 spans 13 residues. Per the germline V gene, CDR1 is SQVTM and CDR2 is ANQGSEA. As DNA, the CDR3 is TGCAGCGTACGACAGGGCCAGGGATCACCCCTCCACTTT. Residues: CSVRQGQGSPLHF. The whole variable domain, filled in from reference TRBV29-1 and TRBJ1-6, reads SAVISQKPSRDICQRGTSLTIQCQVDSQVTMMFWYRQQPGQSLTLIATANQGSEATYESGFVIDKFPISRPNLTFSTLTVSNMSPEDSSIYLCSVRQGQGSPLHFGNGTRLTVT.